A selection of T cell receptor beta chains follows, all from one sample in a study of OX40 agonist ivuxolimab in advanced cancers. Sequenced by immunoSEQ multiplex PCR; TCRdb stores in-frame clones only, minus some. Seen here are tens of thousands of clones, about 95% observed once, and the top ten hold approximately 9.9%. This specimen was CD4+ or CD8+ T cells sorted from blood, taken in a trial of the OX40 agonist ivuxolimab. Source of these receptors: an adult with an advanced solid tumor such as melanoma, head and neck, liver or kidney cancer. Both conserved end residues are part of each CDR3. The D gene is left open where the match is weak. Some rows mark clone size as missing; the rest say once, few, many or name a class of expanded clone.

TGTGCCAGCAGCCTACTGTGGGACTCGTTATCCGAGCAGTACTTC,CASSLLWDSLSEQYF,TRBJ2-7,TRBV9,NA,once
TGTGCCAGCAGCGTAGAGGGTTGGGAGTACAATGAGCAGTTCTTC,CASSVEGWEYNEQFF,TRBJ2-1,TRBV9,NA,NA
TGCGCCAGCAGCTATCCTCCGGGACTAGCGGGAGTAAATGAGCAGTTCTTC,CASSYPPGLAGVNEQFF,TRBJ2-1,TRBV5-1,TRBD2,once
TGTGCCAGCAGCTCCCATTACGACACCGCAACCTACGAGCAGTACTTC,CASSSHYDTATYEQYF,TRBJ2-7,TRBV7-2,NA,NA
TGTGCCAGCAGCCCGGAGGGACTAGCGGACTTTTACGAGCAGTACTTC,CASSPEGLADFYEQYF,TRBJ2-7,TRBV9,TRBD2,NA
TGTGCCAGCAGCTTACAGGGAACGAGTGGCTACACCTTC,CASSLQGTSGYTF,TRBJ1-2,TRBV5-4,NA,NA
TGTGCCAGCAGCTTGTCACTCAACTACGAGCAGTACTTC,CASSLSLNYEQYF,TRBJ2-7,TRBV5-4,NA,NA
TGCAGCGTTGCGGGGCAGCTCCTGTACTCCTACGAGCAGTACTTC,CSVAGQLLYSYEQYF,TRBJ2-7,TRBV29-1,NA,NA
TGTGCCAGCAGCTGGACTAGCGGGAGTCGGGAGACCCAGTACTTC,CASSWTSGSRETQYF,TRBJ2-5,TRBV11-3,TRBD2,NA
TGTGCCAGCAGTTCCTTCGCGACAGGGGGCAACACAGATACGCAGTATTTT,CASSSFATGGNTDTQYF,TRBJ2-3,TRBV27,TRBD1,NA
TGCAGTGCCACTAATGAGCAGTTCTTC,CSATNEQFF,TRBJ2-1,TRBV20-1,NA,NA
TGTGCCAGTAGTGCACGTCCCGGGACCAGCGAGCAGTACTTC,CASSARPGTSEQYF,TRBJ2-7,TRBV19,NA,once
TGTGCCAGCAGCTTCGACCGGACAGGGTCCTACGAGCAGTACTTC,CASSFDRTGSYEQYF,TRBJ2-7,TRBV11-3,TRBD1,NA
TGTGCCAGCAGTGAACGACTAGCCTTTGAGCAGTTCTTC,CASSERLAFEQFF,TRBJ2-1,TRBV6-1,TRBD2,NA
TGTGCCAGCTCACTCGGCGGGGGCGGGAGCTCCTACAATGAGCAGTTCTTC,CASSLGGGGSSYNEQFF,TRBJ2-1,TRBV18,NA,NA
TGTGCCAGCAGTTCTACAGGGAGGAATGAGCAGTTCTTC,CASSSTGRNEQFF,TRBJ2-1,TRBV28,NA,NA
TGTGCCAGCAGTTTAACTGGACACAGGATCACAGATACGCAGTATTTT,CASSLTGHRITDTQYF,TRBJ2-3,TRBV27,NA,NA
TGTGCCAGCAGCTTAGTGGCAAGGCTAGCGGGTATCACCTACGAGCAGTACTTC,CASSLVARLAGITYEQYF,TRBJ2-7,TRBV7-8,TRBD2,NA
TGTGCCAGCAGCTTTAATTACGGGAGTGACAATGAGCAGTTCTTC,CASSFNYGSDNEQFF,TRBJ2-1,TRBV5-8,NA,NA
TGTGCCAGCAGCTTCGGTGGGGGTGAGCAGTTCTTC,CASSFGGGEQFF,TRBJ2-1,TRBV5-4,NA,NA
TGTGCCAGCAGCGTAGAAACAGGGCCCTACACTGAAGCTTTCTTT,CASSVETGPYTEAFF,TRBJ1-1,TRBV9,NA,NA
TGTGCCAGCACCCATGGGGGGAGCCAAGAGACCCAGTACTTC,CASTHGGSQETQYF,TRBJ2-5,TRBV7-2,NA,NA
TGTGCCAGCAGTTTTGCAGGGCCGTATGGCTACACCTTC,CASSFAGPYGYTF,TRBJ1-2,TRBV27,NA,few
TGCGCCAGCAGGCCCTGGGCGTCGGACAGGAATAGCAATCAGCCCCAGCATTTT,CASRPWASDRNSNQPQHF,TRBJ1-5,TRBV5-1,TRBD1,NA
TGTGCCAGCAGCTTGACAGGAGCTGGGGCCAACGTCCTGACTTTC,CASSLTGAGANVLTF,TRBJ2-6,TRBV5-4,NA,NA
TGTGCCAGCAGCTTAAGGGGAGCTAGCACAGATACGCAGTATTTT,CASSLRGASTDTQYF,TRBJ2-3,TRBV7-8,NA,NA
TGCAGCGTTGAAGACCGGACAGGGGTGAGCTCTGGGGCCAACGTCCTGACTTTC,CSVEDRTGVSSGANVLTF,TRBJ2-6,TRBV29-1,TRBD1,NA
TGTGCCAGCAGCTTCCTCACCCCCGCCCGGCGCGACAATGAGCAGTTCTTC,CASSFLTPARRDNEQFF,TRBJ2-1,TRBV28,NA,NA
TGTGCCAGCAGCGTAGAAGGGAATGAGCAGTTCTTC,CASSVEGNEQFF,TRBJ2-1,TRBV9,NA,NA
TGCGCCAGCAGCCCCGACTCGGCCACAGATACGCAGTATTTT,CASSPDSATDTQYF,TRBJ2-3,TRBV5-1,NA,few
TGTGCCACGTATGGGGCCAACGTCCTGACTTTC,CATYGANVLTF,TRBJ2-6,TRBV10-3,NA,NA
TGTGCCAGCAGTTACGGGACAGGTGCGAACACCGGGGAGCTGTTTTTT,CASSYGTGANTGELFF,TRBJ2-2,TRBV7-6,TRBD1,NA
TGCGCCAGCAGCCCCACGAGGTATAGTAAGAACACTGAAGCTTTCTTT,CASSPTRYSKNTEAFF,TRBJ1-1,TRBV5-1,NA,NA
TGTGCCAGCAGTTACTCTCGATACGGGAGCTACGAGCAGTACTTC,CASSYSRYGSYEQYF,TRBJ2-7,TRBV6-5,NA,NA
TGTGCCAGCAGTTTGGCCTCCCTCTCCGAGCAGTACTTC,CASSLASLSEQYF,TRBJ2-7,TRBV11-3,NA,NA
TGTGCCAGCGGAGGACTAGGGGGTCTGGATGAGCAGTTCTTC,CASGGLGGLDEQFF,TRBJ2-1,TRBV6-5,NA,NA
TGTGCCAGCAGCCCTCTGTACGAGGGGGACACTGAAGCTTTCTTT,CASSPLYEGDTEAFF,TRBJ1-1,TRBV4-2,NA,NA
TGTGCCAGCAGCCTCGCCGATAGTGGGCCCTACGAGCAGTACTTC,CASSLADSGPYEQYF,TRBJ2-7,TRBV9,NA,NA
TGTGCCAGCAGCTTAGTGGGGGCCAACTACGAGCAGTACTTC,CASSLVGANYEQYF,TRBJ2-7,TRBV7-9,NA,NA
TGTGCCAGCAGTTCCGGACAGGGGGCGCTTGGCTACACCTTC,CASSSGQGALGYTF,TRBJ1-2,TRBV27,TRBD1,NA
TGCAGCGTTGAACGGACAGGGATGGATGGCTACACCTTC,CSVERTGMDGYTF,TRBJ1-2,TRBV29-1,TRBD1,NA
TGTGCCAGCAGTTACGGGGCAAGACTCGACGAGCAGTACTTC,CASSYGARLDEQYF,TRBJ2-7,TRBV6-5,NA,NA
TGTGCCGGGGCGGGGTTCAACACCGGGGAGCTGTTTTTT,CAGAGFNTGELFF,TRBJ2-2,TRBV28,NA,NA
TGTGCCATCCAAAATACATCGACGCTTTATGGCTACACCTTC,CAIQNTSTLYGYTF,TRBJ1-2,TRBV7-2,NA,NA
TGTGCCAGCAGTTACTCGGCCTGGGAAGCCAAAAACATTCAGTACTTC,CASSYSAWEAKNIQYF,TRBJ2-4,TRBV6-5,NA,NA
TGTGCCAGCAGAAGAGGAGGGGATACGCAGTATTTT,CASRRGGDTQYF,TRBJ2-3,TRBV27,NA,NA
TGTGCCAGCAGCGTTGGGGAGGGTACAGGCACTGAAGCTTTCTTT,CASSVGEGTGTEAFF,TRBJ1-1,TRBV9,NA,NA
TGTGCCAGCAGCCAACTTACTCTCACAGATACGCAGTATTTT,CASSQLTLTDTQYF,TRBJ2-3,TRBV7-9,NA,NA
TGTGCCAGCAGTGAACCGCCGGGACAGGGGGCTTTTAGCTATGGCTACACCTTC,CASSEPPGQGAFSYGYTF,TRBJ1-2,TRBV2,TRBD1,NA
TGTGCCAGTAGTTCGGGACTAGCTTACGAGCAGTACTTC,CASSSGLAYEQYF,TRBJ2-7,TRBV19,TRBD2,NA
TGTGCCAGCAGCCCCTACCACGGTTCCCCCTATGGCTACACCTTC,CASSPYHGSPYGYTF,TRBJ1-2,TRBV7-6,NA,NA
TGTGCCAGCAGCTTAGACGGACAGGGTAGCTATGGCTACACCTTC,CASSLDGQGSYGYTF,TRBJ1-2,TRBV13,TRBD1,NA
TGCGCCAGCTCTGAGGGGGAGGCCATGGTTGTCCATGAGCAGTTCTTC,CASSEGEAMVVHEQFF,TRBJ2-1,TRBV5-1,NA,NA
TGTGCCAGTAGTCTAGAATGGACAGGGTTCGGCGAGCAGTACTTC,CASSLEWTGFGEQYF,TRBJ2-7,TRBV19,TRBD1,NA
TGTGCCAGCAGTTTCCCAGCACAGGGTCAAGGGTACGAGCAGTACTTC,CASSFPAQGQGYEQYF,TRBJ2-7,TRBV28,NA,NA
TGTGCCACCAGCAGTACTCAAAGGGTTTGGGGCGGGGAGCTGTTTTTT,CATSSTQRVWGGELFF,TRBJ2-2,TRBV15,NA,NA
TGTGCCTGGAGTTTTGCGGGACAGGGCTACGAGCAGTACTTC,CAWSFAGQGYEQYF,TRBJ2-7,TRBV30,TRBD1,NA
TGTGCCAGCAGCTTAAAGAGGGGACACCCCTACGAGCAGTACTTC,CASSLKRGHPYEQYF,TRBJ2-7,TRBV4-2,NA,NA
TGTGCCAGCAGCGACGGGACAGATTACAATGAGCAGTTCTTC,CASSDGTDYNEQFF,TRBJ2-1,TRBV5-6,TRBD1,NA